This TCR beta chain was sequenced for a study of T cells in Graves' hyperthyroidism and ophthalmopathy. Amplification of TCR beta CDR3 regions used RNA as the template. TCR CDR3 underwent first-round RT-PCR with the HTBI primer set. TCRdb reprocessed the multiplex PCR reads with MiXCR, giving one entry per CDR3 protein. The sample records hundreds of thousands of distinct CDR3 sequences, 46% being singletons. V shed 4 bases and J 5 bases; nucleotides not matched to a gene: 13. Germline loops: CDR1 SGDLS, CDR2 YYNGEE. This CDR3 is 16 amino acids long. Only a few counts were recorded for this clonotype. Over 18 months, lack of ophthalmopathy progression marked Graves' hyperthyroidism as stable.

This clonotype originated in a woman aged 18-30 years with Graves' hyperthyroidism. The chain uses TRBV9 and TRBJ2-5; TRBD2 agrees at 8 bases. Source material: peripheral blood or thyroid tissue (not recorded which). The CDR3 coding sequence is TGTGCCAGCAGCCAAGGGGCAGCGGGGGTCCTTGAGACCCAGTACTTC. Residues: CASSQGAAGVLETQYF. Looking up the rest from reference TRBV9 and TRBJ2-5 gives the full variable domain: DSGVTQTPKHLITATGQRVTLRCSPRSGDLSVYWYQQSLDQGLQFLIQYYNGEERAKGNILERFSAQQFPDLHSELNLSSLELGDSALYFCASSQGAAGVLETQYFGPGTRLLVL.